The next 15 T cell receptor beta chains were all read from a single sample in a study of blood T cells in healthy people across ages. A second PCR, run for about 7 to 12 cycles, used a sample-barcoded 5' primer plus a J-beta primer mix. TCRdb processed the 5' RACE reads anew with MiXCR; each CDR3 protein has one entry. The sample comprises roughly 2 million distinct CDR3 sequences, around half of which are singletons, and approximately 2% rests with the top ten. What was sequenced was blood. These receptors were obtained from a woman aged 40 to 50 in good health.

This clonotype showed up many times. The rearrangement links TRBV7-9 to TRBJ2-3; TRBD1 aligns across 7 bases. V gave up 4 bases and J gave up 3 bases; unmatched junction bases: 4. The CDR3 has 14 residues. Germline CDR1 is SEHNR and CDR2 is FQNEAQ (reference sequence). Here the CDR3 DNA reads TGTGCCAGCAGCTACAGACAGGGTACAGATACGCAGTATTTT. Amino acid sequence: CASSYRQGTDTQYF.

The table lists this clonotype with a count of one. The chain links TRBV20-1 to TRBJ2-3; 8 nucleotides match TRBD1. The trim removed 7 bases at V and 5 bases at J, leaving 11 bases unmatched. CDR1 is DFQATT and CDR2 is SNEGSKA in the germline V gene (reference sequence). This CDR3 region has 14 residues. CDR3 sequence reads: CSGTRTGSGDTQYF. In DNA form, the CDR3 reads TGCAGTGGTACCCGGACAGGGAGTGGAGATACGCAGTATTTT.

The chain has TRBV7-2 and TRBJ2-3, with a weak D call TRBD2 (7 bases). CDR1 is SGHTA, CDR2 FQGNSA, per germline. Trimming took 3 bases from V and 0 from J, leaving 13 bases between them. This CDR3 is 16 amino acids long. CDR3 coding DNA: TGTGCCAGCAGCTTTCCCGCGGGGGCGAGCACAGATACGCAGTATTTT. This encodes CASSFPAGASTDTQYF.

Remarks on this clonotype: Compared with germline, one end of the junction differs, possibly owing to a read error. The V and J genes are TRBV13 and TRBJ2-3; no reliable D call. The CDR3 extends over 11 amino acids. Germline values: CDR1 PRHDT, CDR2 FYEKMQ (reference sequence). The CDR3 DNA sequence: TGTGCCGGCAGCCCCATAGATACGCAGTATTTT. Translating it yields CAGSPIDTQYF.

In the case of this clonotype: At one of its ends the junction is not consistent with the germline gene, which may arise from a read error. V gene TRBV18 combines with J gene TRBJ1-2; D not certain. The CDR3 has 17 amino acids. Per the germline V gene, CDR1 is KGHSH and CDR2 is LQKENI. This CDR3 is CVSSPRQGRIINYGYTF. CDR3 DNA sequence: TGTGTCAGCTCACCACGCCAAGGCCGGATCATTAACTATGGCTACACCTTC.

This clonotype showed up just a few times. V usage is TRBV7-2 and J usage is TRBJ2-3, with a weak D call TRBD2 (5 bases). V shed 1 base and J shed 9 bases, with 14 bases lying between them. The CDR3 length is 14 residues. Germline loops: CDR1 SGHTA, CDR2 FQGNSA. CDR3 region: CASSLGSPPGTQYF. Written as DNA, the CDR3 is TGTGCCAGCAGCTTAGGATCCCCCCCGGGGACGCAGTATTTT.

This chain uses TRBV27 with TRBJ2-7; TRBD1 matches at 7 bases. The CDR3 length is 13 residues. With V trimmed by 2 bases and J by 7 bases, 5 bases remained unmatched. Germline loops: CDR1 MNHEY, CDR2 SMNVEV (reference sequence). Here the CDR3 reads CASSLRPRGEQYF. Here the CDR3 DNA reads TGTGCCAGCAGTTTACGTCCCAGGGGGGAGCAGTACTTC.

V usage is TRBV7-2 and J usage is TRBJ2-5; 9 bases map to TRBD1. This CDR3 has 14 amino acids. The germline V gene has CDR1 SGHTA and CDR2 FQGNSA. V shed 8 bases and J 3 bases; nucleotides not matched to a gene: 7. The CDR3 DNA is TGTGCCAGCCGGCAGGACAGGGGAAAAGAGACCCAGTACTTC. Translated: CASRQDRGKETQYF. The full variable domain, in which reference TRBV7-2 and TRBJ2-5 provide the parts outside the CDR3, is GAGVSQSPSNKVTEKGKDVELRCDPISGHTALYWYRQSLGQGLEFLIYFQGNSAPDKSGLPSDRFSAERTGGSVSTLTIQRTQQEDSAVYLCASRQDRGKETQYFGPGTRLLVL.

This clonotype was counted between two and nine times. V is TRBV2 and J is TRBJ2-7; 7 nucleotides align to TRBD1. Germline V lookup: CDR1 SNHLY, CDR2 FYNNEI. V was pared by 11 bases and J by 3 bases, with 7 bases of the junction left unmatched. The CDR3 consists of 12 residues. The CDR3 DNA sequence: TGTGCCGGAAAGACAGGGTTCTACGAGCAGTACTTC. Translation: CAGKTGFYEQYF.

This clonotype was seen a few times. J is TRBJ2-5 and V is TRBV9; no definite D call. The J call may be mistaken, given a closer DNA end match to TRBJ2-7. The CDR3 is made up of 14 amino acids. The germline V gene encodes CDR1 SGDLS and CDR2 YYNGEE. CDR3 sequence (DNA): TGTGCCAGCAGCGCGTTAGCAGTTGGCTCCGAGCAGTACTTC. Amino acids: CASSALAVGSEQYF.

The CDR3 DNA reads TGTGCCATCAGTGAAGGTGGCAGGGCACAAGAGACCCAGTACTTC. Translated, it gives CAISEGGRAQETQYF. This chain connects TRBV10-3 to TRBJ2-5, with TRBD1 as a possible D gene (5 bases). The germline CDR1 and CDR2 sequences are ENHRY and SYGVKD. This CDR3 is built from 15 residues. The V end was cut by 3 bases, the J end by 2 bases, with 13 bases between.

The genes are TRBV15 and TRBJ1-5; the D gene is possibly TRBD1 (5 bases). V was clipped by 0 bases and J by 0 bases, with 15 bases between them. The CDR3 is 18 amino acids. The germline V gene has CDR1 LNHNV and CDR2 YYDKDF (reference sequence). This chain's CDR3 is CATSREPATTASNQPQHF. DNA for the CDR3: TGTGCCACCAGCAGAGAACCCGCTACGACAGCTAGCAATCAGCCCCAGCATTTT.

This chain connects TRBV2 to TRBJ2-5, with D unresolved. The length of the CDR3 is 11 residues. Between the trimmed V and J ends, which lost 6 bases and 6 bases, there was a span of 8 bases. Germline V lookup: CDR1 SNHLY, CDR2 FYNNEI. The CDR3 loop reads CASRGQKTQYF. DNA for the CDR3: TGTGCCAGCAGGGGCCAGAAGACCCAGTACTTC.

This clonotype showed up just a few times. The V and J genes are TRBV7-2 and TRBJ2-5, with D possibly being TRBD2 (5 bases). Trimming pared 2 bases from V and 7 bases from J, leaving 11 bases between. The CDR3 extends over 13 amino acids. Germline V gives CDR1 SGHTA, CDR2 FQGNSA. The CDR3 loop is CASSLISGGTQYF. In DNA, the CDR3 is TGTGCCAGCAGCTTAATATCCGGAGGGACCCAGTACTTC.

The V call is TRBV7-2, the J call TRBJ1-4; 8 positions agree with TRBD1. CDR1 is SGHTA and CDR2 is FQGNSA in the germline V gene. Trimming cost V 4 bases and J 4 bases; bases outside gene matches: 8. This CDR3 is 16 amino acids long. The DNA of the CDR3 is TGTGCCAGCAGCTCCCCCGTGGACAGGGTTAATGAAAAACTGTTTTTT. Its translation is CASSSPVDRVNEKLFF.